The rows below give T cell receptor beta chains drawn from one sample of a study of CD8 T cells in Susac syndrome. MiXCR, run by TCRdb on the immunoSEQ multiplex PCR reads, gives a single entry per CDR3 protein. Among about 140,000 distinct CDR3 sequences listed, 90% to 96% were seen once. Sequenced material: CD4+ T cells from PBMCs. The receptors here all came from a human donor with Susac syndrome. CDR3s include the opening cysteine and the closing phenylalanine or tryptophan. D genes are given only for firm matches.

D gene	V gene	J gene	CDR3 DNA	CDR3 protein
TRBD1	TRBV2	TRBJ2-7	TGTGCCAGCACCAGGACAGGCTACGAGCAGTACTTC	CASTRTGYEQYF
-	TRBV25-1	TRBJ1-4	TGTGCCAGCAGTGTTGAGGGTGAAAAACTGTTTTTT	CASSVEGEKLFF
-	TRBV5-4	TRBJ2-2	TGTGCCAGCAGCCTGAGGAATGCTGGCGGGCTGTTTTTT	CASSLRNAGGLFF
-	TRBV7-6	TRBJ1-2	TGTGCCAGCGGGCAAGCCTATGGCTACACCTTC	CASGQAYGYTF
TRBD2	TRBV23-1	TRBJ2-7	TGCGCCAGCAGTCTAACGGGGGGTCCGGGGGTCTACGAGCAGTACTTC	CASSLTGGPGVYEQYF
-	TRBV20-1	TRBJ2-1	TGCAGTGCTACTTACCTATCGGTACTAGCACCCAATGAGCAGTTCTTC	CSATYLSVLAPNEQFF
TRBD2	TRBV5-5	TRBJ2-2	TGTGCCAGCAGCTTAGATAGCGGGGGAAACACCGGGGAGCTGTTTTTT	CASSLDSGGNTGELFF
TRBD2	TRBV5-6	TRBJ2-5	TGTGCCAGCGGATCGAGCGGGGACTGGCTGGGAGAGACCCAGTACTTC	CASGSSGDWLGETQYF
-	TRBV28	TRBJ1-1	TGTGCCAGCTCCGGTTCGATGAACACTGAAGCTTTCTTT	CASSGSMNTEAFF
TRBD2	TRBV7-9	TRBJ2-5	TGTGCCACCTCCGGAGCGGGGTTAGAGACCCAGTACTTC	CATSGAGLETQYF
TRBD2	TRBV6-2/TRBV6-3	TRBJ2-7	TGTGCCAGCAGTAGTATCGGCGGGGGGAACGACGAGCAGTACTTC	CASSSIGGGNDEQYF
TRBD1	TRBV29-1	TRBJ2-5	TGCAGCGTCCCGTGGGGACAGCAAGAGACCCAGTACTTC	CSVPWGQQETQYF
TRBD1	TRBV15	TRBJ2-7	TGTGCCACCAGCACCACCGGGACAGGCACTAACGAGCAGTACTTC	CATSTTGTGTNEQYF
TRBD2	TRBV10-3	TRBJ2-1	TGTGCCATCAGTGTGGGACCTAGCGGGGGCCCCTCCTACAATGAGCAGTTCTTC	CAISVGPSGGPSYNEQFF
-	TRBV28	TRBJ2-3	TGTGCCAGCCCCCCAGGGCGGGACTTGACTGATACGCAGTATTTT	CASPPGRDLTDTQYF
TRBD2	TRBV7-2	TRBJ2-5	TGTGCCAGCAGCCAGCGGGACGCAGAGACCCAGTACTTC	CASSQRDAETQYF
-	TRBV20-1	TRBJ2-2	TGCAGTGCTAGAGATCGGGTTAGGGCCGGGAACACCGGGGAGCTGTTTTTT	CSARDRVRAGNTGELFF
TRBD2	TRBV10-2	TRBJ2-4	TGCGCCAGCAGTGCGGTAGCGGGGGGCCTGGACATTCAGTACTTC	CASSAVAGGLDIQYF
TRBD1	TRBV7-9	TRBJ1-4	TGTGCCAGCAGCTCAGGACAGGCGGCCCATGAAAAACTGTTTTTT	CASSSGQAAHEKLFF
TRBD1	TRBV3-1	TRBJ2-7	TGTGCCAGCAGCCTTTGGGGACAGGGAGTTGACGAGCAGTACTTC	CASSLWGQGVDEQYF
TRBD2	TRBV4-1	TRBJ2-1	TGCGCCAGCAGCCAACTGGGACTAGCCACCTACAATGAGCAGTTCTTC	CASSQLGLATYNEQFF
-	TRBV28	TRBJ2-6	TGTGCCAGCAGCTGGGGCAGCTCCAGCTCTGGGGCCAACGTCCTGACTTTC	CASSWGSSSSGANVLTF
TRBD2	TRBV5-4	TRBJ2-5	TGTGCCAGCAGCTTGGGGGGGCTAGCGGGGGTCTCGGAGACCCAGTACTTC	CASSLGGLAGVSETQYF
-	TRBV25-1	TRBJ1-2	TGTGCCAGCAGTGCTCAGTACTATGGCTACACCTTC	CASSAQYYGYTF
TRBD1	TRBV9	TRBJ2-5	TGTGCCAGCAGCCAATCGACAGGGCAGGAGACCCAGTACTTC	CASSQSTGQETQYF
-	TRBV3-1	TRBJ1-1	TGTGCCAGCAGCCTCAGGGATAGGGGAGAAAACACTGAAGCTTTCTTT	CASSLRDRGENTEAFF